This T cell receptor (beta chain) stems from a study of response to subunit inactivated influenza vaccine. Trimming removed 2 bases from V and 5 bases from J; junction bases left unmatched: 3. Germline values: CDR1 LGHDT, CDR2 YNNKEL (reference sequence). This CDR3 is built from 14 residues. This clonotype appeared a few times. One entry per CDR3 protein, called by TCRdb with MiXCR from the RT-PCR reads. The sample includes about 540,000 distinct CDR3 sequences, roughly 23% of them seen just once. These data were also reused for a study on T cells expressing NK-cell markers. That report notes: It was by 5'RACE template switching with UMIs that TCR beta cDNA was made. Of the CD8+ T cells in six or seven donors, roughly 1.0-7.5% belonged to dominant NKG2C+ clonotypes.

The rearrangement joins TRBV3-1 to TRBJ2-7; the match to TRBD1 covers 10 bases. The specimen was CD4+ T cells sorted from PBMCs, collected approximately 13 days after vaccination. This receptor was taken from a man aged 45 to 65 who received an inactivated influenza vaccine. The CDR3 sequence: CASSQRTGGDEQYF. CDR3 DNA sequence: TGTGCCAGCAGCCAACGGACAGGGGGGGACGAGCAGTACTTC.